The present entry profiles one T cell receptor beta chain with its context. Its antigen remains unidentified. Qualities for individual bases were not recorded, and no much larger clone is one base off. The CDR3 runs 14 amino acids, cysteine and phenylalanine included. This entry keeps only the CDR3 DNA: 42 bases, framed from base 1. The germline V end is reduced by 6 bases and the J end by 4 bases; junction bases left unmatched: 5. From a lookup of the germline V gene (reference sequence), CDR1 and CDR2 are SGHKS and YYEKEE. Thawed PBMCs were FACS-sorted into unstimulated Tregs (CD4+CD25+CD127-), CD4+ non-Tregs (CD4+CD25-), CD4 cells and CD8 cells. Blood from healthy controls was obtained either as purchased buffy coats or from healthy volunteers. Healthy control blood was separated into PBMCs by Ficoll density gradient and cryopreserved, and patient PBMCs were collected both before and after transplant.

This sample stems from a study of Tregs in tolerant kidney transplant recipients (dated by TCRdb to between 2019 and 2020). Context from the whole study: TCRbeta sequencing was used in the study to identify donor-specific regulatory T cells before combined kidney and bone marrow transplantation, and the identified cells were then tracked after transplant. TCRbeta repertoire sequencing was used in a few healthy controls to compare several ways of expanding Tregs specific for an allogeneic donor.

For TCRbeta CDR3 sequencing, genomic DNA was extracted from sorted cells using the QIAGEN DNeasy Blood and Tissue Kit. High-throughput TCRbeta CDR3 sequencing, including PCR amplification with bias correction and internal controls, was performed commercially through immunoSEQ. On the study's bioinformatics: Unique productive TCRbeta sequences were defined by CDR3 nucleotide sequence when primers matched and otherwise by CDR3 amino acid sequence together with Vbeta and Jbeta genes. As a correction for sorting error, sequences shared between sorted populations at a frequency ratio of 2:1 or less were discarded, and the remaining shared sequences were assigned to the higher population. Sequences were defined as donor-reactive when expanded at least 5-fold in CFSE-low cells versus unstimulated cells and present at a frequency of at least 0.01% in CFSE-low cells. Repertoire divergence was quantified by Jensen-Shannon divergence calculated from the top 100 TCRbeta sequences ranked by frequency. For samples with multiple sequencing runs, sorting error was corrected separately for each run before the runs were pooled. In TCRdb, the immuneACCESS table is reduced to in-frame sequences with V and J assigned. These tables do not hold every clone; where another copy was compared, an unresolved V gene accounts for under half, and the others remain unexplained. The V and J calls and the clone size are those of that table, but D and trimming were determined from the DNA. The sample data list about 240,000 clones, and approximately 84% of these were observed just once. Together, the top ten hold around 0.64% of the sample.

On the study overall, not on this receptor specifically: The study was limited by small patient numbers, and the findings need validation in larger populations and under other immunosuppression protocols. Although technical replication error seemed to be minimal, the question of biological reproducibility was not addressed directly. Expanding Tregs with activated donor B cells appeared to identify the most biologically relevant and donor-specific TCRbeta repertoire.

The chain links TRBV5-5 with TRBJ1-5; TRBD1 fits 9 bases in the junction. Material for sequencing was CD4+ T cells from blood. The receptor was derived from a human donor in good health. This receptor carries the CDR3 CASTLTGGNQPQHF. In nucleotide form, the sequence is TGTGCCAGCACCCTGACAGGGGGGAATCAGCCCCAGCATTTT.